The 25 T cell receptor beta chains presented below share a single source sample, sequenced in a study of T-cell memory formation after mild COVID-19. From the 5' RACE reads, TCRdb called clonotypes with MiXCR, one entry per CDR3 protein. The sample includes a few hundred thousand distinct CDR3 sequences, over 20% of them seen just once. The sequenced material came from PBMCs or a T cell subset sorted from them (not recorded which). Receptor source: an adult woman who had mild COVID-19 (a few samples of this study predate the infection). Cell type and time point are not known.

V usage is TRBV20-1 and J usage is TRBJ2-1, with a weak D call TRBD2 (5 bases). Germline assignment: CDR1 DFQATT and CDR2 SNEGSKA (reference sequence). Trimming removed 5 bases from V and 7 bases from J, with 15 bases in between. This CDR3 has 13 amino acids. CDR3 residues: CSARSLLGNEQFF. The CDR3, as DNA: TGCAGTGCTCGCTCGCTACTAGGAAATGAGCAGTTCTTC.

The CDR3 protein is CASSYSRPISREAFF. CDR3 DNA: TGTGCCAGCAGTTACTCGAGACCGATCTCTAGAGAAGCTTTCTTT. This chain links TRBV6-5 with TRBJ1-1; D is unclear. Germline V gene data show CDR1 as MNHEY and CDR2 as SVGAGI. The CDR3 extends over 15 amino acids. V was pared by 0 bases and J by 8 bases, with 16 bases between.

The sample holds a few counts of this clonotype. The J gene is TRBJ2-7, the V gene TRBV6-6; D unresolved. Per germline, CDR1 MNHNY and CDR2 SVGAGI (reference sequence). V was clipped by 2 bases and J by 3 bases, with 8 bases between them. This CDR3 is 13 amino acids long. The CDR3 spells CASSYDPRYEQYF. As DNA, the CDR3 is TGTGCCAGCAGTTACGACCCTCGCTACGAGCAGTACTTC.

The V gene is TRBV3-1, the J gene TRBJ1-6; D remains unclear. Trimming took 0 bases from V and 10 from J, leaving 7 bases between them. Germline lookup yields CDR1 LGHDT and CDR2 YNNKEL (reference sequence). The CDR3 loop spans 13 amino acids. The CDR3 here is CASSQDGRSPLHF. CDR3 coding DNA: TGTGCCAGCAGCCAAGATGGGCGGTCACCCCTCCACTTT. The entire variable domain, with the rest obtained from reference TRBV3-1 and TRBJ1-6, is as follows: DTAVSQTPKYLVTQMGNDKSIKCEQNLGHDTMYWYKQDSKKFLKIMFSYNNKELIINETVPNRFSPKSPDKAHLNLHINSLELGDSAVYFCASSQDGRSPLHFGNGTRLTVT.

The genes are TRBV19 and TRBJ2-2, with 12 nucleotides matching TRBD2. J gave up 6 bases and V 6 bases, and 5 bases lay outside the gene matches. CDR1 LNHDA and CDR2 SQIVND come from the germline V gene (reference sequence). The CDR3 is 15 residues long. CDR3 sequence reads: CASSLTSGSPGELFF. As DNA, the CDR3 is TGTGCCAGTAGCCTGACTAGCGGGAGCCCCGGGGAGCTGTTTTTT.

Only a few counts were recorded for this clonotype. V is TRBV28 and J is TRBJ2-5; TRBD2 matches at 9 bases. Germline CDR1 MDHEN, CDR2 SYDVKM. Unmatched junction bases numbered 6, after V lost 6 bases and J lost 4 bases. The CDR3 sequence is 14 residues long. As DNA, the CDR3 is TGTGCCAGCAGAAGACTAGCGGCCCCAGAGACCCAGTACTTC. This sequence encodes CASRRLAAPETQYF.

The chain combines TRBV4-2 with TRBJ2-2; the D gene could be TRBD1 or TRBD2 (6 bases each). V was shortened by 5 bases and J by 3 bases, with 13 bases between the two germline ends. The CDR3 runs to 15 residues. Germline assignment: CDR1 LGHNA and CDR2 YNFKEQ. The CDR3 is CASSSEGGYTGELFF. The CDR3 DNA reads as TGTGCCAGCAGCTCGGAAGGGGGGTACACCGGGGAGCTGTTTTTT.

The CDR3 loop is CASSQDRVKPETGTSGRAGNEQFF. The CDR3 DNA follows: TGCGCCAGCAGCCAAGATCGGGTAAAACCCGAGACAGGGACTAGCGGGAGGGCCGGCAATGAGCAGTTCTTC. The rearrangement links TRBV4-3 to TRBJ2-1; 16 bases map to TRBD2. Germline values: CDR1 LGHNA, CDR2 YSLEER. V lost 0 bases and J lost 6; bases outside the gene matches: 23. The CDR3 runs to 24 residues.

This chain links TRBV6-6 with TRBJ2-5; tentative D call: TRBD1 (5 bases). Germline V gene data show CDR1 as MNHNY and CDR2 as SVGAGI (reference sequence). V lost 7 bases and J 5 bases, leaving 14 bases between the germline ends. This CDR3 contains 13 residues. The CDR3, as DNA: TGTGCCAGCACAAGGGGCTCTCTCGAGACCCAGTACTTC. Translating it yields CASTRGSLETQYF.

The CDR3 DNA follows: TGTGCCAGCAGCGGGTATAGCGACAACCTCTCCTACGAGCAGTACTTC. Translation gives CASSGYSDNLSYEQYF. The gene calls are TRBV11-2 and TRBJ2-7, with D perhaps TRBD2 (5 bases). Trimming stripped 5 bases from V and 0 bases from J, with 17 bases between. Germline V gives CDR1 SGHAT, CDR2 FQNNGV. This CDR3 region has 16 residues.

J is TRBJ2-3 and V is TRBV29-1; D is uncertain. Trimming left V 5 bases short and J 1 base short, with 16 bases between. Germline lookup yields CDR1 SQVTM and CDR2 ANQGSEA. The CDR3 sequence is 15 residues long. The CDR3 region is CSVTKPVTGTDTQYF. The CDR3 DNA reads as TGCAGCGTTACCAAACCGGTCACTGGCACAGATACGCAGTATTTT.

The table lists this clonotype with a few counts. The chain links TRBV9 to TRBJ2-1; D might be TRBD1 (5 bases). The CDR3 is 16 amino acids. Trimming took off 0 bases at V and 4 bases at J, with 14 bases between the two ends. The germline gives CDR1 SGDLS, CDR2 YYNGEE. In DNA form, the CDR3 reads TGTGCCAGCAGCGTAGTCTGGCAGGGATCTTACAATGAGCAGTTCTTC. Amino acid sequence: CASSVVWQGSYNEQFF.

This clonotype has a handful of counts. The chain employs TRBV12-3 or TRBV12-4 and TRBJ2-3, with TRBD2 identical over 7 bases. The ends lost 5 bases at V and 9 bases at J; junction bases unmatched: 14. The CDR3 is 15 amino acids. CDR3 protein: CASSRKLAQGSTQYF. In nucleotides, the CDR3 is TGTGCCAGCAGTCGAAAACTAGCGCAGGGTTCGACGCAGTATTTT.

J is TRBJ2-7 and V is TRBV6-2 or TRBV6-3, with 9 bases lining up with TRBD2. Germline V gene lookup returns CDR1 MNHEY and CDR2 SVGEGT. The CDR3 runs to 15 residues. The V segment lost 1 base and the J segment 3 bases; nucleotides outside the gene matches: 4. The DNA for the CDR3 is TGTGCCAGCAGTTACTTTCCTAGCGGGGACTACGAGCAGTACTTC. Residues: CASSYFPSGDYEQYF.

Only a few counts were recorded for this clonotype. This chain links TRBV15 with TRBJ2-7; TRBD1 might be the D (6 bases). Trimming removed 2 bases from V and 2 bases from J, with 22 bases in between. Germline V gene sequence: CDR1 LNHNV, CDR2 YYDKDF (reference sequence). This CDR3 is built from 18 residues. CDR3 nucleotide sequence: TGTGCCACCAGCAGAAGAACCTACAGGGACATTTCTGCCTACGAGCAGTACTTC. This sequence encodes CATSRRTYRDISAYEQYF. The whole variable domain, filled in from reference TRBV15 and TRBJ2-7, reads DAMVIQNPRYQVTQFGKPVTLSCSQTLNHNVMYWYQQKSSQAPKLLFHYYDKDFNNEADTPDNFQSRRPNTSFCFLDIRSPGLGDTAMYLCATSRRTYRDISAYEQYFGPGTRLTVT.

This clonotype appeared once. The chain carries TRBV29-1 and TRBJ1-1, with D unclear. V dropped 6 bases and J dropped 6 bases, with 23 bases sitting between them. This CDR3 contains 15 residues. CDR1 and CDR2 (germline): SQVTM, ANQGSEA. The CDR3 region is CSVRKVAPGKAEAFF. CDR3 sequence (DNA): TGCAGCGTCCGAAAGGTGGCACCGGGCAAGGCTGAAGCTTTCTTT.

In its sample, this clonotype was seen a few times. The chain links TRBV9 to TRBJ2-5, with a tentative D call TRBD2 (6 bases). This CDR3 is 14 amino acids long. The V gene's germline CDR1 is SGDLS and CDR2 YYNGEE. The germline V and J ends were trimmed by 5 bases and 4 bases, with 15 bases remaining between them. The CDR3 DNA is TGTGCCAGCAGTCCCGGGGGACTGGGAGAGACCCAGTACTTC. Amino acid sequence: CASSPGGLGETQYF.

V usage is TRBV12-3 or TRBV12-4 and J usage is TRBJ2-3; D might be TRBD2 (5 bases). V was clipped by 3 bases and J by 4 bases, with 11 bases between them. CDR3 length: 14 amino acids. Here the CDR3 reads CASSFRSAADTQYF. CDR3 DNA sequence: TGTGCCAGCAGTTTCCGTAGCGCAGCAGATACGCAGTATTTT.

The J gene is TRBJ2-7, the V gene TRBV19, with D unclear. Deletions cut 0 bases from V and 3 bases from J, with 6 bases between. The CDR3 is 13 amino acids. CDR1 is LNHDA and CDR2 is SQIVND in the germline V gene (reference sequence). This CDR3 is CASSIEEGYEQYF. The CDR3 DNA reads TGTGCCAGTAGTATAGAGGAAGGCTACGAGCAGTACTTC.

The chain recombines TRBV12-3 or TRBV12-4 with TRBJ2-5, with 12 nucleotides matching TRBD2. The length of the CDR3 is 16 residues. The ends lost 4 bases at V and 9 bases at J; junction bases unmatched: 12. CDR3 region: CASSSQTSGGFESQYF. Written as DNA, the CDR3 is TGTGCCAGCAGTTCACAAACTAGCGGGGGGTTCGAGTCCCAGTACTTC.

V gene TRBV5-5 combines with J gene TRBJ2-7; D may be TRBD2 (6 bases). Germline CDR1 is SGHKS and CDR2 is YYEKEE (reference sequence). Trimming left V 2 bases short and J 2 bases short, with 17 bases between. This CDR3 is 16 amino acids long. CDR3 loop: CASSLGLSGRTYEQYF. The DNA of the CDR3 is TGTGCCAGCAGCTTAGGACTTAGCGGAAGGACCTACGAGCAGTACTTC.

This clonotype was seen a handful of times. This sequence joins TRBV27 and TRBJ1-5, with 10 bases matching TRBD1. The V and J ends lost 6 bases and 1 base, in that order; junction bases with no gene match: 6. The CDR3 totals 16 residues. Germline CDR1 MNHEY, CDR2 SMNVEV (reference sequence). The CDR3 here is CASSWTGGLSNQPQHF. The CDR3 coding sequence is TGTGCCAGCAGCTGGACAGGGGGTTTGAGCAATCAGCCCCAGCATTTT.

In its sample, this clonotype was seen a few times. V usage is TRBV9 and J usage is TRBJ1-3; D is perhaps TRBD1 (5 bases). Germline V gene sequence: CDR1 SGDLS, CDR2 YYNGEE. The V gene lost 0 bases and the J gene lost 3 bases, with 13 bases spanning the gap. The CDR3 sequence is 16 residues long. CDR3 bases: TGTGCCAGCAGCGTAGGAGGGGCTCTAAGTGGAAACACCATATATTTT. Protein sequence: CASSVGGALSGNTIYF.

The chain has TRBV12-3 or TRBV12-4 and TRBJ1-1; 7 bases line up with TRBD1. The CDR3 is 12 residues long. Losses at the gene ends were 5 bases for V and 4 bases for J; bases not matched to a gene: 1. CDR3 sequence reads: CASSDRVTEAFF. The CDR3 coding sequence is TGTGCCAGCAGTGACAGGGTCACTGAAGCTTTCTTT.

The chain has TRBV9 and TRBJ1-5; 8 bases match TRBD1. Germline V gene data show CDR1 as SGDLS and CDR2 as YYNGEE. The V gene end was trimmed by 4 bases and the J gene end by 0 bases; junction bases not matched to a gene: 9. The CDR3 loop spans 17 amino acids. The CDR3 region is CASSQGTGQLSNQPQHF. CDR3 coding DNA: TGTGCCAGCAGCCAGGGGACAGGACAACTTAGCAATCAGCCCCAGCATTTT.